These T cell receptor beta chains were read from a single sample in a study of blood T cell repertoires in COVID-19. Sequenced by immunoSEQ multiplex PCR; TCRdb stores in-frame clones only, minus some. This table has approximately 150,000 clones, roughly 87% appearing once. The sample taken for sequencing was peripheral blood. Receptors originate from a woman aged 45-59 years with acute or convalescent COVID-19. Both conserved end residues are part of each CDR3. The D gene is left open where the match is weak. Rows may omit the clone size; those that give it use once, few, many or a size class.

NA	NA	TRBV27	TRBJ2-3	CASTSAAGSTDTQYF	TGTGCCAGCACCTCCGCGGCAGGGAGCACAGATACGCAGTATTTT
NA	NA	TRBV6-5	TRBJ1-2	CASSYSSVVGYTF	TGTGCCAGCAGTTACTCGAGTGTTGTTGGCTACACCTTC
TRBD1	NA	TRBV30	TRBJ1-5	CAWSGRTGDQPQHF	TGTGCCTGGAGTGGCAGGACAGGGGATCAGCCCCAGCATTTT
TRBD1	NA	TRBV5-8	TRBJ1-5	CASKGATGDGSNQPQHF	TGTGCCAGCAAGGGGGCAACTGGGGACGGTAGCAATCAGCCCCAGCATTTT
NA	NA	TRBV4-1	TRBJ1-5	CASSQDTANQPQHF	TGCGCCAGCAGCCAAGATACAGCAAATCAGCCCCAGCATTTT
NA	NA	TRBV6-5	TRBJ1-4	CASRLLRTNEKLFF	TGTGCCAGCAGACTACTGCGAACTAATGAAAAACTGTTTTTT
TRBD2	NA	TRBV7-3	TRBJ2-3	CASSEGLASDTQYF	TGTGCCAGCAGCGAAGGACTAGCGTCAGATACGCAGTATTTT
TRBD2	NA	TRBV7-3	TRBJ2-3	CASSLTLAGGSDTQYF	TGTGCCAGCAGCTTAACTTTAGCGGGGGGATCAGATACGCAGTATTTT
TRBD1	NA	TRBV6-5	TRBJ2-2	CASSYESGGPTGELFF	TGTGCCAGCAGTTACGAATCAGGGGGCCCCACCGGGGAGCTGTTTTTT
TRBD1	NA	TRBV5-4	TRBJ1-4	CASSSTGVEKLFF	TGTGCCAGCAGCTCCACAGGGGTTGAAAAACTGTTTTTT
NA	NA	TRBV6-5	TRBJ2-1	CASTEGVVSEQFF	TGTGCCAGCACCGAGGGGGTCGTGAGTGAGCAGTTCTTC
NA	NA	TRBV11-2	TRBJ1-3	CASSLGRGGNTIYF	TGTGCCAGCAGCTTAGGAAGGGGAGGAAACACCATATATTTT
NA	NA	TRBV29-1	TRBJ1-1	CRPGVTEAFF	TGCAGACCAGGGGTCACTGAAGCTTTCTTT
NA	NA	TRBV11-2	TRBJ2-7	CASSAGEGEQYF	TGTGCCAGCAGCGCGGGCGAGGGCGAGCAGTACTTC
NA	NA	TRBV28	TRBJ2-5	CASSSLTGVETQYF	TGTGCCAGCAGTTCCCTCACGGGAGTAGAGACCCAGTACTTC
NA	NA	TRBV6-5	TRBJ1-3	CASREVTASGNTIYF	TGTGCCAGCAGGGAGGTTACGGCGTCTGGAAACACCATATATTTT
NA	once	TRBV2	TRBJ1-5	CASSEGGDLSRQPQHF	TGTGCCAGCAGTGAAGGGGGGGACTTAAGCAGGCAGCCCCAGCATTTT